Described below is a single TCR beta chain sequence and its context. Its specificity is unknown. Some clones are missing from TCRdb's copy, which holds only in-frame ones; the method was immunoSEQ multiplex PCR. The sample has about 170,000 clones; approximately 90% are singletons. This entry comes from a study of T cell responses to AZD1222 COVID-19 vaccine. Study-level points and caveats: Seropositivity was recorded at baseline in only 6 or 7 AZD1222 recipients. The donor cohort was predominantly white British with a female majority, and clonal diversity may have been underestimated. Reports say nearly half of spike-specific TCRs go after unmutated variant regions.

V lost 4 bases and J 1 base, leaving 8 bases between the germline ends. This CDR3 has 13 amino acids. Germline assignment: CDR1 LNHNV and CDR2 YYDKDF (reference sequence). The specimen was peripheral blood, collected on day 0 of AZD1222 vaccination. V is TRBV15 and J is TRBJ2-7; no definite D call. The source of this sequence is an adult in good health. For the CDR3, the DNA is TGTGCCACCAGCACCCAGGCATCCTACGAGCAGTACTTC. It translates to CATSTQASYEQYF.